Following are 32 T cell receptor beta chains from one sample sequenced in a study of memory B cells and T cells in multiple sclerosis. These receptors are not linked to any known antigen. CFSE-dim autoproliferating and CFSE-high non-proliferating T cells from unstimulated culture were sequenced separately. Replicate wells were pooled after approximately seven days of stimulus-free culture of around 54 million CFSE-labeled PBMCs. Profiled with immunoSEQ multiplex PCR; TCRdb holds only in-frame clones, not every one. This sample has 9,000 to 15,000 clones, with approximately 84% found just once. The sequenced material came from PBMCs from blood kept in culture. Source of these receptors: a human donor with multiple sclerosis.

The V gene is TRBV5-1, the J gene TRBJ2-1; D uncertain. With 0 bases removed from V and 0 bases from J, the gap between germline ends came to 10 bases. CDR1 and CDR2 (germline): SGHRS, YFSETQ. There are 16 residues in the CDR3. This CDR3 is CASSLDSPTSYNEQFF. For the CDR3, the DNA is TGCGCCAGCAGCTTGGACTCCCCCACCTCCTACAATGAGCAGTTCTTC.

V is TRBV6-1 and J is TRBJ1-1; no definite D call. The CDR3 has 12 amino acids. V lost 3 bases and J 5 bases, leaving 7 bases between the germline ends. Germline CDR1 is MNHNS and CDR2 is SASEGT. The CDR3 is CASSDSTTEAFF. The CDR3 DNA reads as TGTGCCAGCAGTGACTCGACAACTGAAGCTTTCTTT.

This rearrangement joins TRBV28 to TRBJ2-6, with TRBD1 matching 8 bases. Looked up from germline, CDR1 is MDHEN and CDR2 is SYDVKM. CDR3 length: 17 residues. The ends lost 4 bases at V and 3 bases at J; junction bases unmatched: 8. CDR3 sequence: CASSYTGGRGGANVLTF. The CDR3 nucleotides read TGTGCCAGCAGTTACACAGGGGGACGAGGTGGGGCCAACGTCCTGACTTTC.

CDR3 DNA: TGTGCCAGCAGGGAAACAGGGGTGTATGAGCAGTTCTTC. It is translated as CASRETGVYEQFF. The V call is TRBV28, the J call TRBJ2-1; 7 bases align to TRBD1. The CDR3 is 13 amino acids. V lost 6 bases and J lost 8; bases outside the gene matches: 7. Germline CDR1 and CDR2: MDHEN and SYDVKM.

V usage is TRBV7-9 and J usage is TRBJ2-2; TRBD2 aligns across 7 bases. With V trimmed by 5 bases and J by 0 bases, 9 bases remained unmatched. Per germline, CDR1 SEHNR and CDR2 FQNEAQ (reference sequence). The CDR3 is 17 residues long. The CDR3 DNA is TGTGCCAGCAGCACGATAAGCGGGGATCCGAACACCGGGGAGCTGTTTTTT. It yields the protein CASSTISGDPNTGELFF.

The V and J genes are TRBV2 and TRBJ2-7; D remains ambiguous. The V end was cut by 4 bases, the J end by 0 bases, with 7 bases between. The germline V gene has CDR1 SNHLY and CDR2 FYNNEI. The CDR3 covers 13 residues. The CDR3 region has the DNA TGTGCCAGCAGTGTCGGGCCCTCCTACGAGCAGTACTTC. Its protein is CASSVGPSYEQYF.

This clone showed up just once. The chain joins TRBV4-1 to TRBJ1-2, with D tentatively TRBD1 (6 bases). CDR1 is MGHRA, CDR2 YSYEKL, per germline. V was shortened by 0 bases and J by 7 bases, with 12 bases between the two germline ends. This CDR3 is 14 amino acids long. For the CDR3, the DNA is TGCGCCAGCAGCCAAGAGGGGGCTAGGTTTGGCTACACCTTC. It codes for CASSQEGARFGYTF.

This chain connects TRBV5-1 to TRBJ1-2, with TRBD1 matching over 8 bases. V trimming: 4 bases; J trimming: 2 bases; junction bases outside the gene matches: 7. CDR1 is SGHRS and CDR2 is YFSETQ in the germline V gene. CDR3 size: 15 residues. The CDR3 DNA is TGCGCCAGCAGCCACGGACAGGGCCGGAACTATGGCTACACCTTC. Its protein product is CASSHGQGRNYGYTF.

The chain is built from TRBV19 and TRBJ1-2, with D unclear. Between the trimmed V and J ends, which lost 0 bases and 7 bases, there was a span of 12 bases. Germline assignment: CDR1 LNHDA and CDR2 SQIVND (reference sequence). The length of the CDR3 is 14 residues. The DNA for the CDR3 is TGTGCCAGTAGTATAGATCTTACCGTCCGTGGCTACACCTTC. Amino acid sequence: CASSIDLTVRGYTF.

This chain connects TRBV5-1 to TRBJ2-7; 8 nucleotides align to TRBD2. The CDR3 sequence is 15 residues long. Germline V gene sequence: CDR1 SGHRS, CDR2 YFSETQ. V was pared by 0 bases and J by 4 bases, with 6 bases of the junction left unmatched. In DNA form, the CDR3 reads TGCGCCAGCAGCTTGGCGACGGGGGGGCCATACGAGCAGTACTTC. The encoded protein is CASSLATGGPYEQYF.

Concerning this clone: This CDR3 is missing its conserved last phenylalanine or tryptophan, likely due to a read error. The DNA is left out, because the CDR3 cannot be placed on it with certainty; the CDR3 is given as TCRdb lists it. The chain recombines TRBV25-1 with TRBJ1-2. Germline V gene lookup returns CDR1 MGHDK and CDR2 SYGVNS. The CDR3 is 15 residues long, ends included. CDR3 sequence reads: CASSIMLELGKTYGY.

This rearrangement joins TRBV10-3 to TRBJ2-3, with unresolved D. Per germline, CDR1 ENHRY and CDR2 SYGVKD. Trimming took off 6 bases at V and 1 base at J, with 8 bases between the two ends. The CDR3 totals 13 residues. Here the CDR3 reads CAIRPERTDTQYF. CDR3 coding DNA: TGTGCCATCAGGCCAGAGCGCACAGATACGCAGTATTTT.

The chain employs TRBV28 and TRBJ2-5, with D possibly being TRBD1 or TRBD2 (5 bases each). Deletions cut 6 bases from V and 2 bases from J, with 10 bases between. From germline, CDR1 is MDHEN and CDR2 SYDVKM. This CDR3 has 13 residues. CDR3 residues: CASRKGPQETQYF. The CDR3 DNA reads TGTGCCAGCAGAAAGGGACCGCAAGAGACCCAGTACTTC.

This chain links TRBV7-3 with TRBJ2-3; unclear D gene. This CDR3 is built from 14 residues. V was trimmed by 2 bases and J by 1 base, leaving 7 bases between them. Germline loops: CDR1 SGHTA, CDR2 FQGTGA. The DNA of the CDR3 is TGTGCCAGCAGCTTAGTTGAGGGCACAGATACGCAGTATTTT. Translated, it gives CASSLVEGTDTQYF.

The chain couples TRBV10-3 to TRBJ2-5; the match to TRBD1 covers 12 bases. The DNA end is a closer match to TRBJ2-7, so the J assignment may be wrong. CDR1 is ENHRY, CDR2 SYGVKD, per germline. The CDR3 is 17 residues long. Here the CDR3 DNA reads TGTGCCATCAGTGGGCCTCGGGACAGGGGGCGAGGTTACGAGCAGTACTTC. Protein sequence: CAISGPRDRGRGYEQYF.

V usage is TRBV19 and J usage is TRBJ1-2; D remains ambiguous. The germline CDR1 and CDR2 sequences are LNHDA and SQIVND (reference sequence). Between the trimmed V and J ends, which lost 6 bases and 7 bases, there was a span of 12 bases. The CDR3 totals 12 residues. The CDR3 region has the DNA TGTGCCAGTAGCCCGCTGGGAGGTGGCTACACCTTC. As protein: CASSPLGGGYTF. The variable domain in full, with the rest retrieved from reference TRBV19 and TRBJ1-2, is DGGITQSPKYLFRKEGQNVTLSCEQNLNHDAMYWYRQDPGQGLRLIYYSQIVNDFQKGDIAEGYSVSREKKESFPLTVTSAQKNPTAFYLCASSPLGGGYTFGSGTRLTVV.

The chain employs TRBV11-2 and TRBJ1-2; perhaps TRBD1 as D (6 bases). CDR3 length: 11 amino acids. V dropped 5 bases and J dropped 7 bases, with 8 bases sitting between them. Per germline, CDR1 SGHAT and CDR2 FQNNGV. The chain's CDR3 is CASSGRGGYTF. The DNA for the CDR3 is TGTGCCAGCAGCGGCAGGGGTGGCTACACCTTC.

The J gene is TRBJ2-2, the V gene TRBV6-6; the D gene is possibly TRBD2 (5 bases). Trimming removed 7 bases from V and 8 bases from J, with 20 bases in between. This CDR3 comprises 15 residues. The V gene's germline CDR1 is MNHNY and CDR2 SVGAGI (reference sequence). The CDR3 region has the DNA TGTGCCAGCATCTCGAACCCGGAGGTTAAAGGGGAGCTGTTTTTT. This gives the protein CASISNPEVKGELFF.

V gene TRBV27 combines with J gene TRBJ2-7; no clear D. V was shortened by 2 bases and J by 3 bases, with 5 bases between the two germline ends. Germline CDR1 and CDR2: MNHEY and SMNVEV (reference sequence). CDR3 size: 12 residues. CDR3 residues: CASSLLGYEQYF. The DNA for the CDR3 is TGTGCCAGCAGTTTACTGGGCTACGAGCAGTACTTC.

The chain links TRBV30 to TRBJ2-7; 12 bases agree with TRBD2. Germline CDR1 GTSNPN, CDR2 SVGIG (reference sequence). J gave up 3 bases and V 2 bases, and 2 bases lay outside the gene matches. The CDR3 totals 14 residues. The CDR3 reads CAWSPGLAGYEQYF. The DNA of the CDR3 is TGTGCCTGGAGTCCGGGACTAGCGGGCTACGAGCAGTACTTC.

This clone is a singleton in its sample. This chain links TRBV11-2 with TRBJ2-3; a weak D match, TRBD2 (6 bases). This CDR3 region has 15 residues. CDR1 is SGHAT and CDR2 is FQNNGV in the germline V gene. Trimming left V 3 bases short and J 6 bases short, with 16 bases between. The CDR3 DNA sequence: TGTGCCAGCAGCTTCGAGACTAGTTGGGCGGATACGCAGTATTTT. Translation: CASSFETSWADTQYF.

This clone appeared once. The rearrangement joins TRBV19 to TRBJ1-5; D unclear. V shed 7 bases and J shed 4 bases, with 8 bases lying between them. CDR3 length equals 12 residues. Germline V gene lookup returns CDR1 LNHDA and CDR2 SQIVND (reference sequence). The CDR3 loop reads CASTGQNQPQHF. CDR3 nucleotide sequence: TGTGCCAGTACTGGGCAGAATCAGCCCCAGCATTTT. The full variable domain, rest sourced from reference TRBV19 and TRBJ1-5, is DGGITQSPKYLFRKEGQNVTLSCEQNLNHDAMYWYRQDPGQGLRLIYYSQIVNDFQKGDIAEGYSVSREKKESFPLTVTSAQKNPTAFYLCASTGQNQPQHFGDGTRLSIL.

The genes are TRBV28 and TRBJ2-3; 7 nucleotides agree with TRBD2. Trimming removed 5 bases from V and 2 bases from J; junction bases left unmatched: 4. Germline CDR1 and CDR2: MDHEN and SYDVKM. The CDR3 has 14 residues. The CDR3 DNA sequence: TGTGCCAGCAGTCAAGAGCGGGACACAGATACGCAGTATTTT. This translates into CASSQERDTDTQYF.

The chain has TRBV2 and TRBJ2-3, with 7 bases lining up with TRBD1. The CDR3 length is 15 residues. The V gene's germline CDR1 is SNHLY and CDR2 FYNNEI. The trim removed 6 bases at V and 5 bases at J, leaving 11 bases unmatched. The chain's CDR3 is CASSEGQPLGDTQYF. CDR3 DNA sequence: TGTGCCAGCAGCGAGGGACAGCCCTTGGGAGATACGCAGTATTTT.

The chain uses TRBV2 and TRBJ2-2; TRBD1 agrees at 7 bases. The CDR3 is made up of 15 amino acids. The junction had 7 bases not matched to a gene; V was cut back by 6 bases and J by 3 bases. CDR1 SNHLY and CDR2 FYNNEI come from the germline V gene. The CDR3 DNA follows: TGTGCCAGCAGGCGCCGAACAGGGGACACCGGGGAGCTGTTTTTT. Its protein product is CASRRRTGDTGELFF.

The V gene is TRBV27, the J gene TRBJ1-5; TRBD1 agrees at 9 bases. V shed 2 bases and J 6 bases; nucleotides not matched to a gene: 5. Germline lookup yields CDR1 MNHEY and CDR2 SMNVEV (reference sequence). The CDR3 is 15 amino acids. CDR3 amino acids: CASSLGGTGSQPQHF. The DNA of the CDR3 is TGTGCCAGCAGTTTAGGAGGGACAGGGAGTCAGCCCCAGCATTTT.

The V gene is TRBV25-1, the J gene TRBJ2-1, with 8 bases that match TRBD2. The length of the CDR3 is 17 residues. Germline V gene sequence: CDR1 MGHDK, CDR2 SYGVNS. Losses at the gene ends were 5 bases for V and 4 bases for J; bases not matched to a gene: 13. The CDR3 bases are TGTGCCAGCAGTTCCCACCTCTCGGGGGGGACTTACAATGAGCAGTTCTTC. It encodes CASSSHLSGGTYNEQFF.

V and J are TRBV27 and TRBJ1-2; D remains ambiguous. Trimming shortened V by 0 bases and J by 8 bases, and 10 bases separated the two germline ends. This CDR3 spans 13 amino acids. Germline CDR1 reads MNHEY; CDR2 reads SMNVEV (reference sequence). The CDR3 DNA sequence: TGTGCCAGCAGTTTATCGAGGGATGGAGGCTACACCTTC. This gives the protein CASSLSRDGGYTF.

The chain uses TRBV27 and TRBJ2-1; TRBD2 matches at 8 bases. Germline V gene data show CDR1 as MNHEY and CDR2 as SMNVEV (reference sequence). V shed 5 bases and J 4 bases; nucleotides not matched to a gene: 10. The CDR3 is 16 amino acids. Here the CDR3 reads CASSGGLAGGYNEQFF. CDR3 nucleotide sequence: TGTGCCAGCAGTGGAGGCCTAGCGGGTGGTTACAATGAGCAGTTCTTC.

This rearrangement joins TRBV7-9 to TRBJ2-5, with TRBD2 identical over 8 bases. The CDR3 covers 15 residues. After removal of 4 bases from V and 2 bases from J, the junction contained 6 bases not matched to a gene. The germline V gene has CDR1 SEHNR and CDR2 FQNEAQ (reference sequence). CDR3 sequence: CASSSGGPVQETQYF. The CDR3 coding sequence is TGTGCCAGCAGCTCGGGAGGGCCCGTTCAAGAGACCCAGTACTTC.

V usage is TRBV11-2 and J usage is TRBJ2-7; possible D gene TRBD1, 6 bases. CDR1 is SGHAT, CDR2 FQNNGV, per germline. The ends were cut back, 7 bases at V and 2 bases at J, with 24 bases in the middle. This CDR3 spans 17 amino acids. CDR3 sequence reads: CASNLPLTGISPYEQYF. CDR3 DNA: TGTGCCAGCAACCTCCCTTTGACAGGCATCTCACCCTACGAGCAGTACTTC.

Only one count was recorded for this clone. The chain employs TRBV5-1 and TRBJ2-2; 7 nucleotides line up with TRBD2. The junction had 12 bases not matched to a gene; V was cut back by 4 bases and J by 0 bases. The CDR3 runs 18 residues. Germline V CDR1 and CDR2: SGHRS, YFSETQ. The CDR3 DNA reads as TGCGCCAGCAGCACCCGGCGGCGGGGGTTCGCGAACACCGGGGAGCTGTTTTTT. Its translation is CASSTRRRGFANTGELFF. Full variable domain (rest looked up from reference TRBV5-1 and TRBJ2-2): KAGVTQTPRYLIKTRGQQVTLSCSPISGHRSVSWYQQTPGQGLQFLFEYFSETQRNKGNFPGRFSGRQFSNSRSEMNVSTLELGDSALYLCASSTRRRGFANTGELFFGEGSRLTVL.